The clone carrying this T cell receptor beta chain was detected many times. These data belong to a study of low-dose radiotherapy and immunotherapy resistance in tumors. Looking at the study overall: A daily 300 mg dose of oral aspirin was taken by patients for four cycles from cycle 1 day 1.

Noted time point: before trial treatment. Covering alpha and beta chains, TRAV- and TRBV-specific primers were used for the first-strand cDNA. The TCRs were subjected to amplification over roughly 20 PCR cycles employing a constant-region primer in conjunction with a V-primer adapter. TCRdb analysed the reads with MiXCR anew, one entry per CDR3 protein. The table has 75,000 to 95,000 distinct CDR3 sequences, over 15% seen once; the top ten hold 5.9%. The sequence derives from a male donor with prostate cancer. The sample was PBMCs, taken before treatment.

DNA for the CDR3: TGTGCCAGCAGCTTCTCCTACAATGAGCAGTTCTTC. Translated: CASSFSYNEQFF. The chain is built from TRBV5-4 and TRBJ2-1; unclear D gene. CDR1 is SGHNT, CDR2 YYREEE, per germline (reference sequence). The CDR3 is made up of 12 amino acids. Trimming removed 2 bases from V and 0 bases from J, with 0 bases in between.